Included here is one T cell receptor beta chain sequence, with context. The antigen is unknown. TCRdb processed the RT-PCR reads anew with MiXCR; each CDR3 protein has one entry. The sample consists of roughly 700,000 distinct CDR3 sequences, more than 11% of them appearing once. This entry comes from a study of response to subunit inactivated influenza vaccine. Study results and caveats: Authors suggested each seasonal flu vaccination may recruit only limited numbers of new T cells.

This CDR3 region has 15 residues. Germline lookup yields CDR1 LGHNA and CDR2 YSLEER. V lost 1 base and J 4 bases, leaving 11 bases between the germline ends. The V call is TRBV4-3, the J call TRBJ2-1, with D maybe TRBD1 (5 bases). The material was PBMCs from blood, obtained around 15 days before vaccination. The receptor was isolated from a man aged 50-60 years who received an inactivated influenza vaccine. In nucleotides, the CDR3 is TGCGCCAGCAGCCAAGCTACAGGTGGATACAATGAGCAGTTCTTC. Protein sequence: CASSQATGGYNEQFF.